The clone carrying this T cell receptor (beta chain) was counted only a few times. V was clipped by 1 base and J by 3 bases; unmatched bases: 3. This CDR3 is built from 15 residues. Germline loops: CDR1 LNHNV, CDR2 YYDKDF (reference sequence). These data belong to a study of type 1 regulatory T cells. TCRdb called the reads again in MiXCR, with one record for every CDR3 protein. The repertoire has 75,000 to 100,000 distinct CDR3 sequences, 25% to 40% of them found once; the top ten carry about 2%. The V call is TRBV15, the J call TRBJ2-5, with 9 bases that match TRBD1. The sample consisted of CD4+ T cells, either the whole sample or a sorted fraction (not recorded which). The source is a human donor in good health. CDR3 sequence (DNA): TGTGCCACCAGCAGAGTGCGACAGGGGGAAGAGACCCAGTACTTC. Residues: CATSRVRQGEETQYF.